Below are 20 T cell receptor beta chains sequenced from a single sample in a study of T cell responses to AZD1222 COVID-19 vaccine. Repertoires were generated with immunoSEQ multiplex PCR, while TCRdb's copy carries only in-frame clones and drops some. The profile shows around 130,000 clones, roughly 90% of them singletons. Here the sequenced sample was peripheral blood, taken on day 0 of AZD1222 vaccination. The source of these receptors is an adult in good health.

The genes are TRBV29-1 and TRBJ1-2, with D hard to call. The V gene's germline CDR1 is SQVTM and CDR2 ANQGSEA. The CDR3 runs to 13 residues. Trimming pared 1 base from V and 2 bases from J, leaving 8 bases between. The CDR3 sequence: CSVEGAGNYGYTF. CDR3 nucleotides: TGCAGCGTTGAAGGGGCAGGAAACTATGGCTACACCTTC.

The chain joins TRBV3-1 (or the pseudogene TRBV3-2) to TRBJ1-6; D gene unclear. CDR1 is LGHDT and CDR2 is YNNKEL in the germline V gene (reference sequence). Trimming removed 3 bases from V and 8 bases from J, with 5 bases in between. This CDR3 is built from 12 residues. CDR3 sequence: CASSHSDSPLHF. The CDR3, as DNA: TGTGCCAGCAGCCATTCGGATTCACCCCTCCACTTT.

The genes are TRBV19 and TRBJ1-2; tentatively, D is TRBD1 (6 bases). CDR1 and CDR2 from the germline V gene are LNHDA and SQIVND (reference sequence). This CDR3 comprises 13 residues. Trimming removed 7 bases from V and 8 bases from J, with 17 bases in between. In DNA form, the CDR3 reads TGTGCCAGTACCGCCAGGGACAAGAGGGGCTACACCTTC. It codes for CASTARDKRGYTF.

CDR3 sequence reads: CASSQTGLGEAFF. The CDR3 DNA follows: TGTGCCAGCAGCCAGACAGGGCTTGGTGAAGCTTTCTTT. The rearrangement uses TRBV4-2 and TRBJ1-1; 7 bases match TRBD1. CDR1 LGHNA and CDR2 YNFKEQ come from the germline V gene. The CDR3 has 13 residues. J lost 7 bases, V lost 3 bases, and 5 bases had no gene match.

This chain joins TRBV7-2 and TRBJ1-2; D is ambiguous. CDR3 length equals 13 residues. V was shortened by 5 bases and J by 8 bases, with 15 bases between the two germline ends. CDR1 is SGHTA and CDR2 is FQGNSA in the germline V gene. The CDR3 coding sequence is TGTGCCAGCAGCAATACCGAAAGAGGGGGCTACACCTTC. Translated: CASSNTERGGYTF.

The V and J genes are TRBV29-1 and TRBJ2-7; TRBD2 matches at 8 bases. CDR1 is SQVTM, CDR2 ANQGSEA, per germline. There are 14 residues in the CDR3. V was pared by 7 bases and J by 7 bases, with 15 bases of the junction left unmatched. The CDR3 loop is CSASYGGAVGEQYF. In DNA form, the CDR3 reads TGCAGCGCGTCCTACGGGGGGGCGGTTGGTGAGCAGTACTTC.

The chain has TRBV27 and TRBJ2-1, with TRBD2 as a possible D gene (7 bases). V lost 4 bases to trimming and J lost 8 bases, with 12 bases between them. Germline V CDR1 and CDR2: MNHEY, SMNVEV (reference sequence). The CDR3 is 13 amino acids. The CDR3 DNA reads as TGTGCCAGCAGTTCCGGGGGGCCTCATGAGCAGTTCTTC. Its protein is CASSSGGPHEQFF.

V and J are TRBV30 and TRBJ2-2; D possibly uses TRBD1 or TRBD2 (5 bases each). The CDR3 is 13 residues long. V lost 0 bases and J 6 bases, leaving 8 bases between the germline ends. Per the germline V gene, CDR1 is GTSNPN and CDR2 is SVGIG (reference sequence). Here the CDR3 DNA reads TGTGCCTGGAGTGTACTGGGGGCCGGGGAGCTGTTTTTT. Translating gives CAWSVLGAGELFF.

This chain joins TRBV4-1 and TRBJ2-7, with 7 nucleotides matching TRBD2. The CDR3 has 15 residues. Germline values: CDR1 MGHRA, CDR2 YSYEKL. V was clipped by 5 bases and J by 6 bases; unmatched bases: 13. The CDR3 bases are TGCGCCAGCAGCACGGTCCAGCGGGGTCCAGCCGAGCAGTACTTC. Amino acids: CASSTVQRGPAEQYF.

The chain has TRBV19 and TRBJ1-1; the match to TRBD1 covers 11 bases. The CDR3 has 17 amino acids. Germline V gene sequence: CDR1 LNHDA, CDR2 SQIVND (reference sequence). The V segment lost 6 bases and the J segment 0 bases; nucleotides outside the gene matches: 9. CDR3: CASSGPRTGGVNTEAFF. The CDR3 bases are TGTGCCAGTAGCGGGCCGCGGACAGGGGGCGTGAACACTGAAGCTTTCTTT.

The genes are TRBV13 and TRBJ2-3, with D possibly being TRBD1 (7 bases). The V gene lost 5 bases and the J gene lost 4 bases, with 16 bases spanning the gap. The CDR3 sequence is 15 residues long. Germline values: CDR1 PRHDT, CDR2 FYEKMQ (reference sequence). The CDR3 loop reads CASSPGAGGPDTQYF. CDR3 DNA sequence: TGTGCCAGCAGCCCCGGGGCAGGGGGGCCAGATACGCAGTATTTT.

This chain's CDR3 is CASSIRQGGTGELFF. In DNA form, the CDR3 reads TGTGCCAGCAGCATCCGACAGGGTGGAACCGGGGAGCTGTTTTTT. The chain uses TRBV7-3 and TRBJ2-2; 7 nucleotides line up with TRBD1. Per the germline V gene, CDR1 is SGHTA and CDR2 is FQGTGA. This CDR3 is built from 15 residues. J was trimmed by 5 bases and V by 5 bases; bases with no gene match: 8.

The chain combines TRBV6-2 or TRBV6-3 with TRBJ2-3; D not resolved. There are 14 residues in the CDR3. Trimming shortened V by 5 bases and J by 4 bases, and 13 bases separated the two germline ends. CDR1 is MNHEY and CDR2 is SVGEGT in the germline V gene. The CDR3 region has the DNA TGTGCCAGCAGTACCCGGACGGGCCCAGATACGCAGTATTTT. It specifies CASSTRTGPDTQYF.

The chain is built from TRBV20-1 and TRBJ2-7; D unresolved. Trimming took 0 bases from V and 4 from J, leaving 4 bases between them. The CDR3 length is 11 residues. Germline V lookup: CDR1 DFQATT, CDR2 SNEGSKA (reference sequence). The CDR3, as DNA: TGCAGTGCTAGAGATTGGTACGAGCAGTACTTC. Its protein product is CSARDWYEQYF.

The chain uses TRBV3-1 (or the pseudogene TRBV3-2) and TRBJ1-4; a weak D match, TRBD1 (5 bases). CDR1 and CDR2 (germline): LGHDT, YNNKEL (reference sequence). The CDR3 is 15 residues long. Trimming took 6 bases from V and 3 from J, leaving 14 bases between them. The CDR3 loop reads CASRDTGWANEKLFF. For the CDR3, the DNA is TGTGCCAGCAGGGACACAGGTTGGGCTAATGAAAAACTGTTTTTT.

J is TRBJ2-1 and V is TRBV27, with TRBD2 identical over 7 bases. V dropped 3 bases and J dropped 3; count of bases not matched to a gene: 5. Germline lookup yields CDR1 MNHEY and CDR2 SMNVEV (reference sequence). This CDR3 comprises 15 residues. The CDR3 sequence is CASSLGGSNYNEQFF. The CDR3 DNA reads TGTGCCAGCAGTTTGGGAGGGTCGAACTACAATGAGCAGTTCTTC.

This chain connects TRBV7-2 to TRBJ1-5, with 9 bases lining up with TRBD1. Germline assignment: CDR1 SGHTA and CDR2 FQGNSA. The CDR3 runs to 15 residues. Trimming removed 5 bases from V and 7 bases from J; junction bases left unmatched: 9. The chain's CDR3 is CASSVSPDRGQPQHF. For the CDR3, the DNA is TGTGCCAGCAGCGTATCCCCGGACAGGGGACAGCCCCAGCATTTT.

The V gene is TRBV6-5, the J gene TRBJ1-6; 7 nucleotides align to TRBD1. Germline V CDR1 and CDR2: MNHEY, SVGAGI. The CDR3 has 14 amino acids. J gave up 8 bases and V 6 bases, and 7 bases lay outside the gene matches. The CDR3 protein is CASSRGQFDSPLHF. In DNA form, the CDR3 reads TGTGCCAGCAGCCGGGGACAGTTTGATTCACCCCTCCACTTT.

In regard to this clone: This same CDR3 is encoded by further DNA sequences in the sample. V is TRBV5-1 and J is TRBJ1-1, with a possible D match to TRBD1 (5 bases). There are 11 residues in the CDR3. Trimming shortened V by 5 bases and J by 8 bases, and 10 bases separated the two germline ends. Looked up from germline, CDR1 is SGHRS and CDR2 is YFSETQ. The CDR3 spells CASRGETEAFF. CDR3 coding DNA: TGCGCCAGCAGGGGGGAAACCGAAGCTTTCTTT.

The chain uses TRBV7-2 and TRBJ2-5; weak D call: TRBD2 (6 bases). The CDR3 runs 14 residues. Germline CDR1 reads SGHTA; CDR2 reads FQGNSA. Trimming pared 7 bases from V and 4 bases from J, leaving 16 bases between. Here the CDR3 DNA reads TGTGCCAGCACCCGGGGGTCCATTCGAGAGACCCAGTACTTC. This codes for CASTRGSIRETQYF. Together with reference TRBV7-2 and TRBJ2-5, the CDR3 gives the full variable domain: GAGVSQSPSNKVTEKGKDVELRCDPISGHTALYWYRQSLGQGLEFLIYFQGNSAPDKSGLPSDRFSAERTGGSVSTLTIQRTQQEDSAVYLCASTRGSIRETQYFGPGTRLLVL.